The 3 T cell receptor beta chains reported below all come from one sample, sequenced in a study of regulatory T cells in long-lasting Graves disease (dated by TCRdb to about 2021). This sample's time point label indicates: newly diagnosed GD, antithyroid drugs for less than 3 months. RNA was extracted from PBMCs in TRIzol for both TCR sequencing and RNA sequencing. Libraries came from multiplex PCR. The reads were generated on an Illumina HiSeq 4000. To build TCR beta libraries, CDR3 regions were amplified by Arm-PCR using iRepertoire HTBI primers. Using fastp trimming at Q25 and MiXCR clonotype assembly, TCRdb reanalyzed the public sequencing data and kept in-frame beta chains. Rows with one shared CDR3 protein collapse into an entry with the most common genes and DNA. This sample lists about 440,000 distinct CDR3 sequences; roughly 17% were detected once. Jointly, the top ten make up roughly 23% of the sample.

A further study also used this sample, focusing on T cells in Graves' hyperthyroidism and ophthalmopathy.

The sequenced sample was peripheral blood mononuclear cells (PBMCs), obtained at new diagnosis, from a patient treated with antithyroid drugs. Every receptor here comes from a woman younger than 35 with Graves disease. Donor details come from another sample of the same person, matched by shared clones.

The gene calls are TRBV5-6 and TRBJ2-7; 9 nucleotides line up with TRBD2. In germline, CDR1 is SGHDT, CDR2 YYEEEE. With 0 bases clipped from V and 2 bases from J, the junction kept 6 bases outside the gene matches. The CDR3 totals 16 residues. In DNA form, the CDR3 reads TGTGCCAGCAGCTTGGCCCCTAGCGGGGCACCCTACGAGCAGTACTTC. Its translation is CASSLAPSGAPYEQYF.

The J gene is TRBJ2-3, the V gene TRBV12-3 or TRBV12-4; possibly TRBD1 or TRBD2 for D (5 bases each). Trimming pared 6 bases from V and 4 bases from J, leaving 14 bases between. CDR3 length: 14 amino acids. Written as DNA, the CDR3 is TGTGCCAGCAGCACGGGGCTACCGGCAGATACGCAGTATTTT. Translated: CASSTGLPADTQYF.

This chain uses TRBV6-2 or TRBV6-3 with TRBJ1-5; the D gene is possibly TRBD1 (5 bases). The germline CDR1 and CDR2 sequences are MNHEY and SVGEGT. The ends were cut back, 5 bases at V and 2 bases at J, with 16 bases in the middle. The CDR3 is made up of 16 amino acids. This CDR3 is CASSAVRRVGNQPQHF. In DNA, the CDR3 is TGTGCCAGCAGTGCCGTTCGCAGGGTAGGCAATCAGCCCCAGCATTTT.